The rows below give T cell receptor beta chains drawn from one sample of a study of T-cell memory formation after mild COVID-19. TCRdb recomputed calls from the 5' RACE reads with MiXCR, one row per CDR3 protein. The sample holds about 410,000 distinct CDR3 sequences, about a quarter seen once. The specimen was PBMCs or a T cell subset sorted from them (not recorded which). Every receptor here comes from an adult woman who had mild COVID-19 (a few samples of this study predate the infection). Cell type and time point are not known. CDR3s include the opening cysteine and the closing phenylalanine or tryptophan. Fields, in order: CDR3 length, V gene, clone size, D gene, J gene, CDR3 protein, CDR3 DNA. D genes are given only for firm matches. For some rows the clone size is stated as once, few or many, or as a class when expanded; others skip it.

CDR3 length: 15
V gene: TRBV24-1
clone size: -
D gene: TRBD2
J gene: TRBJ2-5
CDR3 protein: CATSDPRTSGETQYF
CDR3 DNA: TGTGCCACCAGTGATCCCCGGACTAGCGGGGAGACCCAGTACTTC

CDR3 length: 16
V gene: TRBV27
clone size: -
D gene: -
J gene: TRBJ2-2
CDR3 protein: CASSLPGLQNTGELFF
CDR3 DNA: TGTGCCAGCAGTTTACCGGGACTCCAGAACACCGGGGAGCTGTTTTTT

CDR3 length: 14
V gene: TRBV6-5
clone size: few
D gene: -
J gene: TRBJ2-2
CDR3 protein: CASSYSSKVGELFF
CDR3 DNA: TGTGCCAGCAGTTACTCGAGTAAGGTCGGGGAGCTGTTTTTT

CDR3 length: 12
V gene: TRBV6-2/TRBV6-3
clone size: few
D gene: -
J gene: TRBJ2-5
CDR3 protein: CASSVRAETQYF
CDR3 DNA: TGTGCCAGCAGCGTTCGGGCCGAGACCCAGTACTTC

CDR3 length: 14
V gene: TRBV6-1
clone size: -
D gene: -
J gene: TRBJ2-6
CDR3 protein: CASSDISGANVLTF
CDR3 DNA: TGTGCCAGCAGTGACATTTCTGGGGCCAACGTCCTGACTTTC

CDR3 length: 13
V gene: TRBV12-3/TRBV12-4
clone size: -
D gene: -
J gene: TRBJ1-2
CDR3 protein: CASSPRGNYGYTF
CDR3 DNA: TGTGCCAGCAGCCCCAGGGGAAACTATGGCTACACCTTC

CDR3 length: 11
V gene: TRBV5-1
clone size: once
D gene: -
J gene: TRBJ1-1
CDR3 protein: CDSRSDTEAFF
CDR3 DNA: TGCGACAGCAGATCGGACACTGAAGCTTTCTTT

CDR3 length: 13
V gene: TRBV12-3/TRBV12-4
clone size: once
D gene: TRBD1
J gene: TRBJ1-2
CDR3 protein: CASSGTGGDGYTF
CDR3 DNA: TGTGCCAGCAGCGGTACAGGGGGGGATGGCTACACCTTC

CDR3 length: 14
V gene: TRBV18
clone size: -
D gene: TRBD2
J gene: TRBJ2-4
CDR3 protein: CASSPPGTRAIQYF
CDR3 DNA: TGTGCCAGCTCACCACCTGGGACTAGAGCCATTCAGTACTTC

CDR3 length: 12
V gene: TRBV7-2
clone size: few
D gene: -
J gene: TRBJ1-2
CDR3 protein: CASRDRQYGYTF
CDR3 DNA: TGTGCCAGCAGGGACAGACAATATGGCTACACCTTC

CDR3 length: 15
V gene: TRBV29-1
clone size: -
D gene: -
J gene: TRBJ1-1
CDR3 protein: CSVEDAAHLNTEAFF
CDR3 DNA: TGCAGCGTTGAAGATGCGGCCCACTTGAACACTGAAGCTTTCTTT

CDR3 length: 16
V gene: TRBV4-2
clone size: few
D gene: TRBD2
J gene: TRBJ2-1
CDR3 protein: CASSPGASGGDREQFF
CDR3 DNA: TGTGCCAGCAGCCCAGGGGCTAGCGGGGGGGATCGGGAGCAGTTCTTC

CDR3 length: 14
V gene: TRBV24-1
clone size: -
D gene: -
J gene: TRBJ2-1
CDR3 protein: CATSDSLDSNEQFF
CDR3 DNA: TGTGCCACCAGTGATTCACTAGATTCGAATGAGCAGTTCTTC

CDR3 length: 14
V gene: TRBV5-8
clone size: -
D gene: -
J gene: TRBJ1-2
CDR3 protein: CASSLRDLAEGYTF
CDR3 DNA: TGTGCCAGCAGCTTGAGGGATTTAGCGGAAGGCTACACCTTC

CDR3 length: 15
V gene: TRBV20-1
clone size: few
D gene: -
J gene: TRBJ2-1
CDR3 protein: CSASKGGSSYNEQFF
CDR3 DNA: TGCAGTGCTTCAAAAGGGGGGAGCTCCTACAATGAGCAGTTCTTC